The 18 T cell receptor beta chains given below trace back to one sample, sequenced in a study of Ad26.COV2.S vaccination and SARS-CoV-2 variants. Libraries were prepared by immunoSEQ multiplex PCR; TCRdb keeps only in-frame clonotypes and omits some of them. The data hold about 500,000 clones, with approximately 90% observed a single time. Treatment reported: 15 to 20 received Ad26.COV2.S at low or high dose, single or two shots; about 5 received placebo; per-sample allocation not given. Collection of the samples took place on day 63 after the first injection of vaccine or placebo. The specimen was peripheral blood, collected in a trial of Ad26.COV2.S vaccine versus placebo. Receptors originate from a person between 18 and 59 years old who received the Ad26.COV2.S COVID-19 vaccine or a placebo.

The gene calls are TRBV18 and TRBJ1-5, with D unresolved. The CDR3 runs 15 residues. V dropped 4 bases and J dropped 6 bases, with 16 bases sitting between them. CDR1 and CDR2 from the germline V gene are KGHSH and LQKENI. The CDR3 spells CASSRGFGVGQPQHF. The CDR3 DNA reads TGTGCCAGCTCACGAGGATTTGGGGTGGGTCAGCCCCAGCATTTT.

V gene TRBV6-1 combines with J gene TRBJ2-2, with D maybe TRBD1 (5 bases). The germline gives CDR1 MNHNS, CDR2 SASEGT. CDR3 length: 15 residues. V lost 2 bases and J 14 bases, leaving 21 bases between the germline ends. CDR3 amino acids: CASSEFIVGRTGLFF. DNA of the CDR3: TGTGCCAGCAGTGAATTTATAGTGGGGCGAACTGGCCTGTTTTTT.

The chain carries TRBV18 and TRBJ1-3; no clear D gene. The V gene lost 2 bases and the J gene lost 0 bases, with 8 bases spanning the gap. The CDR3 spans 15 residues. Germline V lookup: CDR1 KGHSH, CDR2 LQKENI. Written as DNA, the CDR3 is TGTGCCAGCTCACCAGTCTCAGGCTCTGGAAACACCATATATTTT. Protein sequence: CASSPVSGSGNTIYF.

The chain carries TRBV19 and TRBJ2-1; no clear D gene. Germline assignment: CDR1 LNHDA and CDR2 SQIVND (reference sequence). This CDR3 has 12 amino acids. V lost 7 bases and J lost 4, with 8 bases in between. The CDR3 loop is CASTGTYNEQFF. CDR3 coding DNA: TGTGCCAGTACAGGTACTTACAATGAGCAGTTCTTC.

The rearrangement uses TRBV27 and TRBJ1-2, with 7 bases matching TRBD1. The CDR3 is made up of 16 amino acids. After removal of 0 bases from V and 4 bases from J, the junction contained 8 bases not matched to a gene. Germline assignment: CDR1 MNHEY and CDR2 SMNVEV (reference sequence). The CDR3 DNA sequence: TGTGCCAGCAGTTTATCGATCCCCGGGACAGCCTATGGCTACACCTTC. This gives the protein CASSLSIPGTAYGYTF.

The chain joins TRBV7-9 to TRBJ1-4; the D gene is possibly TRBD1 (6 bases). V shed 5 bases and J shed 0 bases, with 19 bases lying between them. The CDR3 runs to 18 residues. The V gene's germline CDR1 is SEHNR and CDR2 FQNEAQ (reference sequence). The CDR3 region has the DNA TGTGCCAGCAGCAGAGAGGTGGACAGCAGAACAACTAATGAAAAACTGTTTTTT. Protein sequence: CASSREVDSRTTNEKLFF.

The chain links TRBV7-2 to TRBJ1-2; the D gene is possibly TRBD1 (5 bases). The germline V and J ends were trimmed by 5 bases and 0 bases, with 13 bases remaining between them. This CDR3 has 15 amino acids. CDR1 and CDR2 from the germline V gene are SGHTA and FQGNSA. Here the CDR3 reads CASSPGGASNYGYTF. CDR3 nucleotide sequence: TGTGCCAGCAGCCCAGGTGGGGCCTCTAACTATGGCTACACCTTC.

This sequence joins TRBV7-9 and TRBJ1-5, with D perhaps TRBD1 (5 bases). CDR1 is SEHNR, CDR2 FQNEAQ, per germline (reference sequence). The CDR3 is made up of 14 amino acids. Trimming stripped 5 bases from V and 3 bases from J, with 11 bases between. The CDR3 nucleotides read TGTGCCAGCAGCAACGACAGAGCCAATCAGCCCCAGCATTTT. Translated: CASSNDRANQPQHF.

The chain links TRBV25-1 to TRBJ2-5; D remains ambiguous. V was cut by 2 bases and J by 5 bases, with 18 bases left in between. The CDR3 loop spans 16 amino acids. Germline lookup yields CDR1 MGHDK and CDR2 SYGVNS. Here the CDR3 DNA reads TGTGCCAGCAGTGAAATTGGTCGGGTAGTAGGGGAGACCCAGTACTTC. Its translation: CASSEIGRVVGETQYF. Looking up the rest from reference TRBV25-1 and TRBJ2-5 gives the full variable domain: EADIYQTPRYLVIGTGKKITLECSQTMGHDKMYWYQQDPGMELHLIHYSYGVNSTEKGDLSSESTVSRIRTEHFPLTLESARPSHTSQYLCASSEIGRVVGETQYFGPGTRLLVL.

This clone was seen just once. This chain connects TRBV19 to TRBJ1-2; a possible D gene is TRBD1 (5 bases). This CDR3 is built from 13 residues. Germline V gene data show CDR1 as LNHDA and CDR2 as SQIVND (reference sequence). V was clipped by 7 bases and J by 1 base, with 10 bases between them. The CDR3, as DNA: TGTGCCAGTAAGGGGTTGGGTAACTATGGCTACACCTTC. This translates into CASKGLGNYGYTF.

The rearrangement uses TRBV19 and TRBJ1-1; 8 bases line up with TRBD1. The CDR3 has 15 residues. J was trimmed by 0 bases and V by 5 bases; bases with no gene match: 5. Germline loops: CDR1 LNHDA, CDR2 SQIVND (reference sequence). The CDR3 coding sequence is TGTGCCAGTAGTTCTCGGACAGGGATGAACACTGAAGCTTTCTTT. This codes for CASSSRTGMNTEAFF.

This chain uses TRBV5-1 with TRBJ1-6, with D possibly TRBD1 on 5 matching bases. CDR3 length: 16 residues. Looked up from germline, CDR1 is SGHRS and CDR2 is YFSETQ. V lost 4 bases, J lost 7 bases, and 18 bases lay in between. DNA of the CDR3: TGCGCCAGCAGCCTCCGTGCGGGGGGTGGGAATTCACCCCTCCACTTT. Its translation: CASSLRAGGGNSPLHF. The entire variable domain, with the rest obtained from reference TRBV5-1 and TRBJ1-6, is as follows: KAGVTQTPRYLIKTRGQQVTLSCSPISGHRSVSWYQQTPGQGLQFLFEYFSETQRNKGNFPGRFSGRQFSNSRSEMNVSTLELGDSALYLCASSLRAGGGNSPLHFGNGTRLTVT.

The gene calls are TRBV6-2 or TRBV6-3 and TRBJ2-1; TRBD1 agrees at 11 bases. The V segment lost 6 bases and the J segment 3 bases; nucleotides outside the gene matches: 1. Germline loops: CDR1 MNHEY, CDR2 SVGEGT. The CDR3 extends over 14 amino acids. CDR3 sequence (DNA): TGTGCCAGCAGCGGGACAGGGGGCTACAATGAGCAGTTCTTC. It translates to CASSGTGGYNEQFF.

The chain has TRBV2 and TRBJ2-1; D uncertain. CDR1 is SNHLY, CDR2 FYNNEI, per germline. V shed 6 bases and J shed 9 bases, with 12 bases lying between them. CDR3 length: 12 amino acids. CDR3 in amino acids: CASSVNWGEQFF. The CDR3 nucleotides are TGTGCCAGCAGCGTCAATTGGGGTGAGCAGTTCTTC. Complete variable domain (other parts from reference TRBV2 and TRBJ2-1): EPEVTQTPSHQVTQMGQEVILRCVPISNHLYFYWYRQILGQKVEFLVSFYNNEISEKSEIFDDQFSVERPDGSNFTLKIRSTKLEDSAMYFCASSVNWGEQFFGPGTRLTVL.

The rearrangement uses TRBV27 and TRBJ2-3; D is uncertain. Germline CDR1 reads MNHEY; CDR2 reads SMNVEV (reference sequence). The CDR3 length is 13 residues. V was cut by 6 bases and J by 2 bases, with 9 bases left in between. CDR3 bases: TGTGCCAGCAGCCGAACTTCCACAGATACGCAGTATTTT. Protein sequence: CASSRTSTDTQYF.

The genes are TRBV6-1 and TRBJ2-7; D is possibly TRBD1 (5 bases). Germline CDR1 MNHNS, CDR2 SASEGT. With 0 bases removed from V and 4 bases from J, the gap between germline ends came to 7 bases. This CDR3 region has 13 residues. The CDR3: CASSEAGRYEQYF. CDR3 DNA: TGTGCCAGCAGTGAAGCGGGGCGTTACGAGCAGTACTTC.

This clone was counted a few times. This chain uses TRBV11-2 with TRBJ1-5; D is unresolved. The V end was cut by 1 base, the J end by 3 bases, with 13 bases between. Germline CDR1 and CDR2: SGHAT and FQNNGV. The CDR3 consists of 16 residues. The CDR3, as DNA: TGTGCCAGCAGCTTAGCGCCCGCCGCGTACAATCAGCCCCAGCATTTT. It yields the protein CASSLAPAAYNQPQHF.

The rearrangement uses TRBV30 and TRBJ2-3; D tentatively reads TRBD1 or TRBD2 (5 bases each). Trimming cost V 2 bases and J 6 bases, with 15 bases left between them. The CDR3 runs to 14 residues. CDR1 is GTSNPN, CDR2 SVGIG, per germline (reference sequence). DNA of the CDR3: TGTGCCTGGAGTTATGCCTACGGGACGGATACGCAGTATTTT. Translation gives CAWSYAYGTDTQYF.